Below, 8 T cell receptor beta chains from the same sample are listed, as sequenced in a study of T cell repertoires in cytomegalovirus infection. For these receptors, no antigen is known. TCRdb called the reads again in MiXCR, with one record for every CDR3 protein. The sample shows approximately 500,000 distinct CDR3 sequences, more than 30% of them seen only once. The input for sequencing was cultured PBMCs, taken from culture after CMV antigen stimulation. The receptors come from a human donor in good health (CMV status not recorded). Some clones in this sample may be carry-over from other donors' samples.

The chain couples TRBV6-2 or TRBV6-3 to TRBJ2-1, with 10 bases lining up with TRBD2. V shed 0 bases and J 4 bases; nucleotides not matched to a gene: 6. CDR3 length: 17 amino acids. Germline CDR1 reads MNHEY; CDR2 reads SVGEGT. CDR3 sequence: CASSYSPSGSKYNEQFF. CDR3 DNA sequence: TGTGCCAGCAGTTACTCCCCTAGCGGGAGTAAGTACAATGAGCAGTTCTTC.

The chain combines TRBV6-2 or TRBV6-3 with TRBJ1-5; 8 bases are a match to TRBD1. The J segment lost 5 bases and the V segment lost 6 bases, leaving 9 bases of the junction unmatched. CDR3 length: 15 residues. The V gene's germline CDR1 is MNHEY and CDR2 SVGEGT. The CDR3 is CASSLFDRGYQPQHF. CDR3 bases: TGTGCCAGCAGCCTATTCGACAGGGGTTATCAGCCCCAGCATTTT.

This clonotype was counted between two and nine times. This chain connects TRBV7-3 to TRBJ1-2, with a tentative D call TRBD1 (5 bases). Trimming cost V 5 bases and J 2 bases, with 15 bases left between them. CDR1 SGHTA and CDR2 FQGTGA come from the germline V gene. The CDR3 is 15 residues long. The CDR3 here is CASSPRAGWNYGYTF. The CDR3 nucleotides read TGTGCCAGCAGCCCCCGGGCAGGGTGGAACTATGGCTACACCTTC.

This clonotype was seen repeatedly, ten times or more. The CDR3 here is CASSLGQGGDNEQFF. As DNA, the CDR3 is TGCGCCAGCAGCCTAGGACAGGGGGGGGATAATGAGCAGTTCTTC. The chain uses TRBV4-3 and TRBJ2-1; 10 bases agree with TRBD1. Trimming at V came to 4 bases and at J to 7 bases, leaving 7 bases not matched to a gene. The CDR3 sequence is 15 residues long. CDR1 and CDR2 (germline): LGHNA, YSLEER.

V and J are TRBV20-1 and TRBJ2-3; D unclear. This CDR3 has 14 residues. The germline V gene has CDR1 DFQATT and CDR2 SNEGSKA (reference sequence). The V end lost 3 bases, the J end lost 0 bases, and 10 bases lay between the germline ends. CDR3 nucleotide sequence: TGCAGTGCTAGCGTGCCTTCAAGCACAGATACGCAGTATTTT. This gives the protein CSASVPSSTDTQYF.

This clonotype was seen many times. This chain uses TRBV11-2 with TRBJ2-1, with D perhaps TRBD2 (5 bases). Trimming stripped 5 bases from V and 0 bases from J, with 14 bases between. The CDR3 runs to 16 residues. Germline-derived CDR1 and CDR2 are SGHAT and FQNNGV. CDR3 in amino acids: CASSLLLGSSYNEQFF. In DNA form, the CDR3 reads TGTGCCAGCAGCCTCCTTTTGGGGAGCTCCTACAATGAGCAGTTCTTC.

The chain uses TRBV12-3 or TRBV12-4 and TRBJ2-5, with 7 nucleotides matching TRBD2. With 5 bases clipped from V and 1 base from J, the junction kept 4 bases outside the gene matches. The CDR3 is 14 residues long. In DNA, the CDR3 is TGTGCCAGCAGTATCGGGACTACCCAAGAGACCCAGTACTTC. It yields the protein CASSIGTTQETQYF.

The chain joins TRBV2 to TRBJ1-6; D is unclear. CDR3 length equals 13 residues. In germline, CDR1 is SNHLY, CDR2 FYNNEI. V shed 8 bases and J shed 5 bases, with 10 bases lying between them. For the CDR3, the DNA is TGTGCCAGCCTAAGGCCTAATAATTCACCCCTCCACTTT. Its translation is CASLRPNNSPLHF.